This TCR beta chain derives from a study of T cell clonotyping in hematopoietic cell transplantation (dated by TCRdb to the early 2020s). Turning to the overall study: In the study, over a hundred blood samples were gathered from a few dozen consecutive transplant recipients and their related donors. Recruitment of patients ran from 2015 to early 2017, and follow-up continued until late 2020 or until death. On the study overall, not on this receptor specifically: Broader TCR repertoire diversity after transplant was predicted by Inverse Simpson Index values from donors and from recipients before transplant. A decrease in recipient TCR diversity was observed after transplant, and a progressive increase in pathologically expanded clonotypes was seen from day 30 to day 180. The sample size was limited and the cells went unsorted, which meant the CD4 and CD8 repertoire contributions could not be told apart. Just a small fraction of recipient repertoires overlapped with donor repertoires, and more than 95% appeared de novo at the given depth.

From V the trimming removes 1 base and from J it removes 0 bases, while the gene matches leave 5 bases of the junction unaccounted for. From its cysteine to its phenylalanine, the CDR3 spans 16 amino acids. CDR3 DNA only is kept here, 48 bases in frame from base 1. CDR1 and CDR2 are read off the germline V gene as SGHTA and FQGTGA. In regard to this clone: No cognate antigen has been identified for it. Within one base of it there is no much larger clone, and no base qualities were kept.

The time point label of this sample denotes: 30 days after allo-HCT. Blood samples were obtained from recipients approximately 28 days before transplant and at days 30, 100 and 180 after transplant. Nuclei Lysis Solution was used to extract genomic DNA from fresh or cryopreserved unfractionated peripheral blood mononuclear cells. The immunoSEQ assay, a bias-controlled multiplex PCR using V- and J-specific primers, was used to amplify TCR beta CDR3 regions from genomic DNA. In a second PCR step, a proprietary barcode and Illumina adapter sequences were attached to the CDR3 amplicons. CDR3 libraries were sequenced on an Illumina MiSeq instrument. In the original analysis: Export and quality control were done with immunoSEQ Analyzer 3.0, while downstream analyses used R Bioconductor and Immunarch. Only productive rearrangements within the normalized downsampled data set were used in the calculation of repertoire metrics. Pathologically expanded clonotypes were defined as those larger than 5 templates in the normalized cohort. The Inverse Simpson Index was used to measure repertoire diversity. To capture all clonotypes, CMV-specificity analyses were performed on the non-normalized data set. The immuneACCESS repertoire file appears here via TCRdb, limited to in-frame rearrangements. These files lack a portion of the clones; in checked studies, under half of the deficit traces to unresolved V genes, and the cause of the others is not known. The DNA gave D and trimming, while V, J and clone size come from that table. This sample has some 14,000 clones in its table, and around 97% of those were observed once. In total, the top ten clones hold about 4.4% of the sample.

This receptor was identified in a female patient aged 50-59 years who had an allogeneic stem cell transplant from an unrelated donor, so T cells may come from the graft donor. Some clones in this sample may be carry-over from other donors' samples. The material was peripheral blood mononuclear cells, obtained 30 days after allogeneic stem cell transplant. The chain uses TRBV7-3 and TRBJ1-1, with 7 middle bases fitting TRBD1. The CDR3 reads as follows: CASSLMAGGVNTEAFF. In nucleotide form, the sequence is TGTGCCAGCAGCTTAATGGCAGGGGGAGTGAACACTGAAGCTTTCTTT.